A single sample is the source of the 26 T cell receptor beta chains below, sequenced in a study of blood T cell repertoires in COVID-19. Only in-frame clones appear in the TCRdb table, and some are missing; sequencing was by immunoSEQ multiplex PCR. In the table there are around 310,000 clones, around nine tenths of which are singletons. The sample was PBMCs or T cells enriched from blood (not recorded which). The receptors originated from a woman in her 40s who had recovered from COVID-19.

V usage is TRBV11-1 and J usage is TRBJ1-5; 8 positions agree with TRBD1. This CDR3 comprises 13 residues. The V and J ends lost 5 bases and 7 bases, in that order; junction bases with no gene match: 4. Per germline, CDR1 SGHAT and CDR2 FQDESV (reference sequence). CDR3 nucleotides: TGTGCCAGCAGCACAGGGGGAAGGCAGCCCCAGCATTTT. Translation: CASSTGGRQPQHF.

The V gene is TRBV7-9, the J gene TRBJ2-1, with no clear D. Trimming removed 1 base from V and 8 bases from J, with 6 bases in between. Germline values: CDR1 SEHNR, CDR2 FQNEAQ (reference sequence). The CDR3 runs to 12 residues. Written as DNA, the CDR3 is TGTGCCAGCAGCTTAGGGCCCTATGAGCAGTTCTTC. Translation gives CASSLGPYEQFF. Together with reference TRBV7-9 and TRBJ2-1, the CDR3 gives the full variable domain: DTGVSQNPRHKITKRGQNVTFRCDPISEHNRLYWYRQTLGQGPEFLTYFQNEAQLEKSRLLSDRFSAERPKGSFSTLEIQRTEQGDSAMYLCASSLGPYEQFFGPGTRLTVL.

The chain recombines TRBV3-1 (or the pseudogene TRBV3-2) with TRBJ2-7; 7 bases fit TRBD1. V dropped 4 bases and J dropped 2; count of bases not matched to a gene: 11. In germline, CDR1 is LGHDT, CDR2 YNNKEL (reference sequence). CDR3 length: 16 residues. The CDR3 here is CASSRTGTVFPYEQYF. As DNA, the CDR3 is TGTGCCAGCAGCCGGACCGGGACAGTATTCCCCTACGAGCAGTACTTC.

The rearrangement joins TRBV2 to TRBJ2-2; D is perhaps TRBD2 (5 bases). The CDR3 runs to 15 residues. V lost 8 bases to trimming and J lost 3 bases, with 16 bases between them. Germline V CDR1 and CDR2: SNHLY, FYNNEI. CDR3 sequence reads: CASARGDTDTGELFF. The DNA for the CDR3 is TGTGCCAGCGCCCGGGGTGACACGGACACCGGGGAGCTGTTTTTT.

This chain joins TRBV24-1 and TRBJ2-5, with D tentatively TRBD1 (6 bases). The CDR3 is 17 residues long. Germline V gene data show CDR1 as KGHDR and CDR2 as SFDVKD. V shed 3 bases and J shed 2 bases, with 18 bases lying between them. The CDR3 DNA reads TGTGCCACCAGTGATCCAATTCCGGGACATCAACAAGAGACCCAGTACTTC. This gives the protein CATSDPIPGHQQETQYF.

V usage is TRBV7-2 and J usage is TRBJ1-2; D is undetermined. V dropped 1 base and J dropped 8 bases, with 14 bases sitting between them. The germline gives CDR1 SGHTA, CDR2 FQGNSA. The CDR3 has 14 amino acids. CDR3 DNA sequence: TGTGCCAGCAGCTTAGAGCGGGGTATGGGGGGCTACACCTTC. It codes for CASSLERGMGGYTF.

V and J are TRBV7-2 and TRBJ1-4; D is possibly TRBD1 (5 bases). CDR3 size: 12 residues. Germline assignment: CDR1 SGHTA and CDR2 FQGNSA. V was trimmed by 6 bases and J by 8 bases, leaving 10 bases between them. CDR3 region: CASRRGVEKLFF. The DNA of the CDR3 is TGTGCCAGCAGGCGGGGGGTCGAAAAACTGTTTTTT.

This clone was seen only a few times. The rearrangement joins TRBV19 to TRBJ1-1, with TRBD1 matching 9 bases. This CDR3 spans 16 amino acids. J gave up 5 bases and V 6 bases, and 13 bases lay outside the gene matches. Germline-derived CDR1 and CDR2 are LNHDA and SQIVND (reference sequence). The CDR3 DNA follows: TGTGCCAGTAGGGCCGGGACAGGGATGAGGGGAACTGAAGCTTTCTTT. The encoded protein is CASRAGTGMRGTEAFF.

The chain employs TRBV19 and TRBJ1-5, with D unresolved. Germline V gene sequence: CDR1 LNHDA, CDR2 SQIVND (reference sequence). Trimming took 4 bases from V and 3 from J, leaving 10 bases between them. The CDR3 totals 14 residues. The CDR3 bases are TGTGCCAGTAGTAACTTTGGGCCCAATCAGCCCCAGCATTTT. Protein product: CASSNFGPNQPQHF.

This chain connects TRBV5-1 to TRBJ1-1, with TRBD1 matching over 9 bases. Looked up from germline, CDR1 is SGHRS and CDR2 is YFSETQ. The CDR3 sequence is 15 residues long. V dropped 4 bases and J dropped 4; count of bases not matched to a gene: 8. The CDR3 region is CASSLGDRVGTEAFF. CDR3 in DNA: TGCGCCAGCAGCCTGGGGGACAGGGTTGGCACTGAAGCTTTCTTT.

The V and J genes are TRBV19 and TRBJ2-7, with D possibly being TRBD2 (5 bases). CDR1 and CDR2 (germline): LNHDA, SQIVND (reference sequence). The CDR3 has 14 amino acids. V was shortened by 1 base and J by 4 bases, with 11 bases between the two germline ends. Here the CDR3 reads CASSIATPGYEQYF. CDR3 DNA: TGTGCCAGTAGTATAGCCACGCCGGGGTACGAGCAGTACTTC. The full variable domain, in which reference TRBV19 and TRBJ2-7 provide the parts outside the CDR3, is DGGITQSPKYLFRKEGQNVTLSCEQNLNHDAMYWYRQDPGQGLRLIYYSQIVNDFQKGDIAEGYSVSREKKESFPLTVTSAQKNPTAFYLCASSIATPGYEQYFGPGTRLTVT.

The CDR3 loop is CASSPTGPGQTQPQHF. DNA of the CDR3: TGTGCCAGCAGCCCTACCGGCCCGGGACAGACTCAGCCCCAGCATTTT. The rearrangement joins TRBV3-1 (or the pseudogene TRBV3-2) to TRBJ1-5; 7 nucleotides line up with TRBD1. V lost 4 bases and J lost 6; bases outside the gene matches: 12. Germline V CDR1 and CDR2: LGHDT, YNNKEL (reference sequence). The CDR3 consists of 16 residues.

This chain uses TRBV5-1 with TRBJ1-1; D is perhaps TRBD1 (6 bases). Germline CDR1 and CDR2: SGHRS and YFSETQ. This CDR3 is 14 amino acids long. V gave up 4 bases and J gave up 7 bases, with 17 bases separating them. The CDR3, as DNA: TGCGCCAGCAGCATTATAACAGGGTTGGGTGAAGCTTTCTTT. Protein: CASSIITGLGEAFF.

The chain is built from TRBV9 and TRBJ2-1, with TRBD2 as a possible D gene (5 bases). Trimming removed 0 bases at V and 6 bases at J, with 13 bases between. The CDR3 is made up of 15 amino acids. Germline V lookup: CDR1 SGDLS, CDR2 YYNGEE. CDR3 coding DNA: TGTGCCAGCAGCGTAGGGCGCAAAGGAGGCAATGAGCAGTTCTTC. Its translation: CASSVGRKGGNEQFF.

This sequence joins TRBV15 and TRBJ1-1; weak D call: TRBD1 (6 bases). The V end lost 1 base, the J end lost 6 bases, and 15 bases lay between the germline ends. This CDR3 has 15 residues. Germline V CDR1 and CDR2: LNHNV, YYDKDF (reference sequence). This CDR3 reads CATSRVNRVEAEAFF. As DNA, the CDR3 is TGTGCCACCAGCAGAGTTAACAGGGTGGAGGCTGAAGCTTTCTTT.

This chain links TRBV5-8 with TRBJ1-5; D is undetermined. CDR1 is SGHTS and CDR2 is YDEGEE in the germline V gene. This CDR3 spans 13 amino acids. Between the trimmed V and J ends, which lost 4 bases and 5 bases, there was a span of 10 bases. The CDR3 region is CASSPETYQPQHF. As DNA, the CDR3 is TGTGCCAGCAGCCCCGAGACTTATCAGCCCCAGCATTTT.

This chain uses TRBV7-9 with TRBJ2-3; no clear D. CDR1 and CDR2 from the germline V gene are SEHNR and FQNEAQ (reference sequence). Trimming pared 1 base from V and 0 bases from J, leaving 11 bases between. The CDR3 runs 16 residues. The CDR3 DNA reads TGTGCCAGCAGCTTAGGAGTTGGGCAAAGCACAGATACGCAGTATTTT. Translation: CASSLGVGQSTDTQYF.

This clone came up a few times. This chain connects TRBV7-2 to TRBJ1-4, with 7 bases that match TRBD1. The CDR3 is made up of 14 amino acids. The trim removed 2 bases at V and 7 bases at J, leaving 4 bases unmatched. Per the germline V gene, CDR1 is SGHTA and CDR2 is FQGNSA. Here the CDR3 reads CASSLQGEAEKLFF. CDR3 bases: TGTGCCAGCAGCTTACAGGGGGAGGCTGAAAAACTGTTTTTT.

The CDR3 loop reads CASSVAYSRSPLHF. CDR3 DNA sequence: TGTGCCAGCAGCGTAGCATACAGCCGATCACCCCTCCACTTT. This sequence joins TRBV9 and TRBJ1-6; D gene unclear. The CDR3 is 14 amino acids. CDR1 SGDLS and CDR2 YYNGEE come from the germline V gene. V dropped 0 bases and J dropped 10 bases, with 11 bases sitting between them.

The chain couples TRBV4-3 to TRBJ2-7, with D hard to call. Between the trimmed V and J ends, which lost 0 bases and 1 base, there was a span of 10 bases. The germline gives CDR1 LGHNA, CDR2 YSLEER. The CDR3 runs to 15 residues. The CDR3 region is CASSQDLTVSYEQYF. The CDR3 nucleotides are TGCGCCAGCAGCCAAGATCTAACAGTATCCTACGAGCAGTACTTC.

The chain links TRBV9 to TRBJ1-1, with unresolved D. V shed 0 bases and J shed 4 bases, with 10 bases lying between them. The CDR3 consists of 14 residues. Germline lookup yields CDR1 SGDLS and CDR2 YYNGEE. The CDR3 sequence: CASSVVEGSTEAFF. The CDR3 coding sequence is TGTGCCAGCAGCGTAGTTGAAGGGAGCACTGAAGCTTTCTTT.

This clone was detected once. V usage is TRBV9 and J usage is TRBJ2-5, with 8 bases that match TRBD2. Germline-derived CDR1 and CDR2 are SGDLS and YYNGEE. This CDR3 has 16 residues. V was pared by 0 bases and J by 2 bases, with 6 bases of the junction left unmatched. The DNA for the CDR3 is TGTGCCAGCAGCGTAGGAGTAGCGGGGAGACAAGAGACCCAGTACTTC. Translating it yields CASSVGVAGRQETQYF.

The rearrangement uses TRBV6-5 and TRBJ1-1; TRBD1 might be the D (5 bases). This CDR3 has 12 amino acids. The V end was cut by 7 bases, the J end by 4 bases, with 10 bases between. Germline V CDR1 and CDR2: MNHEY, SVGAGI. The DNA for the CDR3 is TGTGCCAGCACGGGCAGGGCCACTGAAGCTTTCTTT. It translates to CASTGRATEAFF.

The gene calls are TRBV19 and TRBJ2-3; 9 bases line up with TRBD2. V gave up 3 bases and J gave up 1 base; unmatched junction bases: 11. The CDR3 has 18 amino acids. Per the germline V gene, CDR1 is LNHDA and CDR2 is SQIVND (reference sequence). CDR3 bases: TGTGCCAGTAGTATCCCCAGGGCGGGAGGGCCTGGCACAGATACGCAGTATTTT. Translating it yields CASSIPRAGGPGTDTQYF. The full variable domain, its missing parts supplied by reference TRBV19 and TRBJ2-3, is DGGITQSPKYLFRKEGQNVTLSCEQNLNHDAMYWYRQDPGQGLRLIYYSQIVNDFQKGDIAEGYSVSREKKESFPLTVTSAQKNPTAFYLCASSIPRAGGPGTDTQYFGPGTRLTVL.

The chain couples TRBV30 to TRBJ1-3; D might be TRBD1 (5 bases). Germline values: CDR1 GTSNPN, CDR2 SVGIG (reference sequence). CDR3 length: 14 residues. The ends were cut back, 2 bases at V and 1 base at J, with 9 bases in the middle. CDR3 nucleotide sequence: TGTGCCTGGAGTCCCGGGACTTCTGGAAACACCATATATTTT. Protein product: CAWSPGTSGNTIYF. Full variable domain (missing parts from reference TRBV30 and TRBJ1-3): SQTIHQWPATLVQPVGSPLSLECTVEGTSNPNLYWYRQAAGRGLQLLFYSVGIGQISSEVPQNLSASRPQDRQFILSSKKLLLSDSGFYLCAWSPGTSGNTIYFGEGSWLTVV.

The chain is built from TRBV19 and TRBJ1-2, with 9 nucleotides matching TRBD1. The V gene end was trimmed by 4 bases and the J gene end by 4 bases; junction bases not matched to a gene: 7. Germline V gene sequence: CDR1 LNHDA, CDR2 SQIVND (reference sequence). The CDR3 consists of 15 residues. The CDR3 coding sequence is TGTGCCAGTAGTACCTCGGGACAGGGTATCTATGGCTACACCTTC. The encoded protein is CASSTSGQGIYGYTF. The full variable domain, with the rest looked up from reference TRBV19 and TRBJ1-2, is DGGITQSPKYLFRKEGQNVTLSCEQNLNHDAMYWYRQDPGQGLRLIYYSQIVNDFQKGDIAEGYSVSREKKESFPLTVTSAQKNPTAFYLCASSTSGQGIYGYTFGSGTRLTVV.